This T cell receptor beta chain was sequenced during a study of blood T cell repertoires in COVID-19. This CDR3 has 14 amino acids. V dropped 7 bases and J dropped 1; count of bases not matched to a gene: 4. Germline V gene sequence: CDR1 MGHDK, CDR2 SYGVNS. Sequencing was performed with immunoSEQ multiplex PCR; in TCRdb, only in-frame clones are kept and a portion is missing. The table lists nearly 45,000 clones, 80% of them singletons. The sample consisted of peripheral blood. The chain couples TRBV25-1 to TRBJ2-3; 8 positions agree with TRBD2. The sequence came from an older man with acute or convalescent COVID-19. DNA for the CDR3: TGTGCCAGCAAGGGTAGCGGGGGCACAGATACGCAGTATTTT. It specifies CASKGSGGTDTQYF. Supplemented by reference TRBV25-1 and TRBJ2-3, the full variable domain reads EADIYQTPRYLVIGTGKKITLECSQTMGHDKMYWYQQDPGMELHLIHYSYGVNSTEKGDLSSESTVSRIRTEHFPLTLESARPSHTSQYLCASKGSGGTDTQYFGPGTRLTVL.